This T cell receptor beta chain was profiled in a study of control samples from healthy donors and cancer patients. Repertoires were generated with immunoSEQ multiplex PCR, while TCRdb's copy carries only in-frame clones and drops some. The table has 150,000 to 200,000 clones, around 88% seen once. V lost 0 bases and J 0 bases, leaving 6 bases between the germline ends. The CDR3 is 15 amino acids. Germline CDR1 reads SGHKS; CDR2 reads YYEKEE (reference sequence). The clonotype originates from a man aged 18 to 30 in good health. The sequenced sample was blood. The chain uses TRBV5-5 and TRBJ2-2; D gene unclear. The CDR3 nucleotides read TGTGCCAGCAGCTTGGAGGCCTCGAACACCGGGGAGCTGTTTTTT. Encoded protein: CASSLEASNTGELFF.